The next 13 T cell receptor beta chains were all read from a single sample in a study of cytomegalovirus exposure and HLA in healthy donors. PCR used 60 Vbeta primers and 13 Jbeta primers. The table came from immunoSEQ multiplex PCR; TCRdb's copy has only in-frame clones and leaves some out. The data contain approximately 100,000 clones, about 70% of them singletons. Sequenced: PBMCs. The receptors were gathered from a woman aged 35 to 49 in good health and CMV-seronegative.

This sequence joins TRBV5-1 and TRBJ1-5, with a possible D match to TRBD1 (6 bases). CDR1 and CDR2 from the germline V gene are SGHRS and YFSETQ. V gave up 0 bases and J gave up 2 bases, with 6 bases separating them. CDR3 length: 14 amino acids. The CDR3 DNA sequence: TGCGCCAGCAGCTTGGAGGGGGGCAATCAGCCCCAGCATTTT. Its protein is CASSLEGGNQPQHF.

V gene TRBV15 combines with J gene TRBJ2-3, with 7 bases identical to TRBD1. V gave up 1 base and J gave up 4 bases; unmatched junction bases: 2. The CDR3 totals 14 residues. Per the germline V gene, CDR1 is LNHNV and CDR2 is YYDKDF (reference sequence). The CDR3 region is CATSRGQGADTQYF. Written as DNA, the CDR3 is TGTGCCACCAGCAGAGGACAGGGAGCAGATACGCAGTATTTT.

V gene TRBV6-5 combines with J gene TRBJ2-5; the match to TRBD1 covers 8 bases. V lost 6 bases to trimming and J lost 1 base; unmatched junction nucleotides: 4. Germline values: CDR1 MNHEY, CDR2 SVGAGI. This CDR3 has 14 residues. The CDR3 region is CASRHDRGQETQYF. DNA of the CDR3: TGTGCCAGCAGGCACGACAGGGGCCAAGAGACCCAGTACTTC.

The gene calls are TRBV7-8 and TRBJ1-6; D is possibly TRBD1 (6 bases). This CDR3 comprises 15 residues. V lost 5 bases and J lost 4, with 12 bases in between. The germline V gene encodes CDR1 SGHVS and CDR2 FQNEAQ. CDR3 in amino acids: CASSVGQRYNSPLHF. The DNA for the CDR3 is TGTGCCAGCAGCGTCGGACAGAGATATAATTCACCCCTCCACTTT.

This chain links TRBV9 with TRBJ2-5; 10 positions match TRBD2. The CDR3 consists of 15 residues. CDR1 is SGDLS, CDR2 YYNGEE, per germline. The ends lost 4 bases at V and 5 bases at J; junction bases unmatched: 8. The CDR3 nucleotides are TGTGCCAGCAGCTCTCATAGCGGGGGGAGGGAGACCCAGTACTTC. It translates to CASSSHSGGRETQYF. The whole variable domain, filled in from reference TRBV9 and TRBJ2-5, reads DSGVTQTPKHLITATGQRVTLRCSPRSGDLSVYWYQQSLDQGLQFLIQYYNGEERAKGNILERFSAQQFPDLHSELNLSSLELGDSALYFCASSSHSGGRETQYFGPGTRLLVL.

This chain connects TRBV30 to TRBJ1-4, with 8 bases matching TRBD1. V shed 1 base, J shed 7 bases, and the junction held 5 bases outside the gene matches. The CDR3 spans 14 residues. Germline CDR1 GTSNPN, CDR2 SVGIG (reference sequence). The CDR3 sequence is CAWSAGGGGEKLFF. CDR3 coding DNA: TGTGCCTGGAGTGCAGGGGGCGGGGGTGAAAAACTGTTTTTT.

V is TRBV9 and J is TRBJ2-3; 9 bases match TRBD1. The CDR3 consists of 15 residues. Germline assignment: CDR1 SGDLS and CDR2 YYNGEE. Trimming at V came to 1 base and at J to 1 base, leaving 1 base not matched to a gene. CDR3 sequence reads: CASSVTGGGTDTQYF. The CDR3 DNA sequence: TGTGCCAGCAGCGTAACAGGGGGCGGCACAGATACGCAGTATTTT.

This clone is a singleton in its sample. For the CDR3, the DNA is TGTGCCAGTAGTATTACGCAGGTAACGAGCAATCAGCCCCAGCATTTT. Encoded protein: CASSITQVTSNQPQHF. The rearrangement joins TRBV19 to TRBJ1-5; D is undetermined. The germline V gene encodes CDR1 LNHDA and CDR2 SQIVND (reference sequence). This CDR3 contains 16 residues. Trimming left V 3 bases short and J 1 base short, with 13 bases between.

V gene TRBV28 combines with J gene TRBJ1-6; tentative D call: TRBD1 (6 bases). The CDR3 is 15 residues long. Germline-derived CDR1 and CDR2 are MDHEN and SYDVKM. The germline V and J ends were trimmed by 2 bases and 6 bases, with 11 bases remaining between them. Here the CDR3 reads CASSLRQGLNSPLHF. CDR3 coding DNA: TGTGCCAGCAGTTTACGCCAGGGGCTTAATTCACCCCTCCACTTT. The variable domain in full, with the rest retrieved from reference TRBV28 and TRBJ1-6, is DVKVTQSSRYLVKRTGEKVFLECVQDMDHENMFWYRQDPGLGLRLIYFSYDVKMKEKGDIPEGYSVSREKKERFSLILESASTNQTSMYLCASSLRQGLNSPLHFGNGTRLTVT.

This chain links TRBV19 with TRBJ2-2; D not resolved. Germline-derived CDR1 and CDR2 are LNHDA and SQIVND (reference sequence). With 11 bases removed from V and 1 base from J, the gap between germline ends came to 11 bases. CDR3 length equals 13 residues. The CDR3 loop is CASKNKNTGELFF. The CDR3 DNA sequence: TGTGCCTCAAAAAACAAGAACACCGGGGAGCTGTTTTTT.

The CDR3 region has the DNA TGTGCCAGCAGCCAAGAGCGGGGCCCCCACTCTGGAAACACCATATATTTT. As protein: CASSQERGPHSGNTIYF. This chain connects TRBV14 to TRBJ1-3, with a tentative D call TRBD1 (5 bases). Germline CDR1 and CDR2: SGHDN and FVKESK. The CDR3 is 17 amino acids. The ends were cut back, 0 bases at V and 0 bases at J, with 12 bases in the middle. The full variable domain, its missing parts supplied by reference TRBV14 and TRBJ1-3, is EAGVTQFPSHSVIEKGQTVTLRCDPISGHDNLYWYRRVMGKEIKFLLHFVKESKQDESGMPNNRFLAERTGGTYSTLKVQPAELEDSGVYFCASSQERGPHSGNTIYFGEGSWLTVV.

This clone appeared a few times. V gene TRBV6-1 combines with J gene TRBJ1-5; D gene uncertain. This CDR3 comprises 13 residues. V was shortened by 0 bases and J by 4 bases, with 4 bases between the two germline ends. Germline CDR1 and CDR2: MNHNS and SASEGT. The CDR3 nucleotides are TGTGCCAGCAGTGAAGCCCAGAATCAGCCCCAGCATTTT. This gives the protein CASSEAQNQPQHF.

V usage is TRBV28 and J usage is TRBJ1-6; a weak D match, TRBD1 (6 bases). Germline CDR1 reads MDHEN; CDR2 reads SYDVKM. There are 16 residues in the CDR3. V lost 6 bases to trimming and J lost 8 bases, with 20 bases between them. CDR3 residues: CASSRLVGQGHSPLHF. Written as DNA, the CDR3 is TGTGCCAGCAGCCGGCTCGTCGGGCAGGGGCATTCACCCCTCCACTTT.